These T cell receptor beta chains were read from a single sample in a study of CD8+ T cells in alopecia areata. Repertoires were generated with immunoSEQ multiplex PCR, while TCRdb's copy carries only in-frame clones and drops some. Among 75,000 to 100,000 clones listed, more than 65% were seen once. The source was CD8+ T cells sorted from blood, collected at approximately week 45, from a patient treated with tofacitinib. All receptors come from a human donor with alopecia areata. Both conserved end residues are part of each CDR3. D genes are given only for firm matches. Size values are once, few and many counts, or a class for expanded clones, and some rows have none.

V gene	clone size	D gene	J gene	CDR3 protein	CDR3 DNA
TRBV4-1	-	TRBD1	TRBJ1-5	CASTFKQGGNQPQHF	TGCGCCAGCACCTTCAAACAGGGGGGGAATCAGCCCCAGCATTTT
TRBV6-1	-	-	TRBJ1-6	CASSDNREWAPLHF	TGTGCCAGCAGTGATAACAGGGAATGGGCACCCCTCCACTTT
TRBV7-8	-	-	TRBJ2-3	CASSLVTGTTDTQYF	TGTGCCAGCAGCTTAGTAACAGGGACCACAGATACGCAGTATTTT
TRBV4-1	-	-	TRBJ2-4	CASSQDGLLEDIQYF	TGCGCCAGCAGCCAAGATGGTCTCCTAGAGGACATTCAGTACTTC
TRBV7-9	few	-	TRBJ2-3	CASTLGRSWRTDTQYF	TGTGCCAGCACCCTCGGACGGTCCTGGAGGACAGATACGCAGTATTTT
TRBV4-1	-	-	TRBJ2-2	CASSRDNVVGELFF	TGCGCCAGCAGCCGAGATAATGTGGTCGGGGAGCTGTTTTTT
TRBV13	-	-	TRBJ2-1	CASSLGRVGNEQFF	TGTGCCAGCAGCTTAGGCCGGGTAGGAAATGAGCAGTTCTTC
TRBV29-1	-	TRBD2	TRBJ2-7	CSVEGTTSGNPYEQYF	TGCAGCGTCGAGGGCACGACTAGCGGAAACCCCTACGAGCAGTACTTC
TRBV13	-	-	TRBJ1-6	CASSSSGTMTNSPLHF	TGTGCCAGCAGCTCGTCGGGCACTATGACTAATTCACCCCTCCACTTT
TRBV6-1	-	-	TRBJ1-2	CASSEAPGFDGYTF	TGTGCCAGCAGTGAAGCCCCGGGTTTCGATGGCTACACCTTC
TRBV4-3	many	TRBD2	TRBJ2-7	CASSQGQRGAYEQYF	TGCGCCAGCAGCCAAGGCCAGCGGGGGGCCTACGAGCAGTACTTC
TRBV4-3	once	-	TRBJ2-2	CASSQGKGAGELFF	TGCGCCAGCAGCCAAGGAAAAGGGGCCGGGGAGCTGTTTTTT
TRBV5-1	few	-	TRBJ2-3	CASSETSTDTQYF	TGCGCCAGCAGCGAAACTAGCACAGATACGCAGTATTTT
TRBV19	-	-	TRBJ2-1	CASSELGVEQFF	TGTGCCAGTAGCGAGCTAGGTGTGGAGCAGTTCTTC
TRBV13	once	-	TRBJ1-2	CASSLGGALDGYTF	TGTGCCAGCAGCTTAGGAGGGGCCCTCGATGGCTACACCTTC
TRBV5-1	-	TRBD1	TRBJ1-4	CASSHRQGNNEKLFF	TGCGCCAGCAGTCACCGACAGGGAAATAATGAAAAACTGTTTTTT
TRBV7-9	-	-	TRBJ2-1	CASSSGGGEQFF	TGTGCCAGCAGCTCCGGGGGCGGAGAGCAGTTCTTC
TRBV27	-	-	TRBJ2-7	CASSLSGYEQYF	TGTGCCAGCAGTTTATCAGGGTACGAGCAGTACTTC
TRBV10-2	few	-	TRBJ2-3	CASSVTGAADTQYF	TGCGCCAGCAGTGTTACCGGGGCCGCAGATACGCAGTATTTT
TRBV5-6	-	-	TRBJ2-1	CASSLVSPNEQFF	TGTGCCAGCAGCTTGGTATCCCCCAATGAGCAGTTCTTC
TRBV12-5	-	-	TRBJ2-1	CASGFPLREQFF	TGTGCTAGTGGTTTCCCGTTAAGGGAGCAGTTCTTC
TRBV7-9	few	TRBD2	TRBJ2-1	CASSNSGGRYNEQFF	TGTGCCAGCAGCAACAGCGGGGGGAGGTACAATGAGCAGTTCTTC